Presented here are 19 T cell receptor beta chains from one specimen sequenced in a study of T cells in Graves' hyperthyroidism and ophthalmopathy. Amplification yielded TCR beta CDR3 regions, with RNA transcripts as the source. Researchers ran a first-round RT-PCR on the TCR CDR3 using the HTBI primer set. From the multiplex PCR reads, TCRdb called clonotypes with MiXCR, one entry per CDR3 protein. Of some 570,000 distinct CDR3 sequences listed, 15% to 20% are singletons. Sequencing was performed on blood. These receptors were taken from a woman aged 18-29 years with Graves' ophthalmopathy.

Concerning this clonotype: A much larger clone lies a single base off, so this may be a read error. V is TRBV15 and J is TRBJ2-7; D is unclear. The CDR3 sequence is 14 residues long. Germline CDR1 is LNHNV and CDR2 is YYDKDF (reference sequence). The CDR3 DNA sequence: TGTGCCACCAGCAGGGCTGATGCAGCCTACGAGCGGTACTTC. Translating gives CATSRADAAYERYF.

The sample holds many counts of this clonotype. The chain joins TRBV7-8 to TRBJ2-5, with D perhaps TRBD1 (5 bases). Germline V lookup: CDR1 SGHVS, CDR2 FQNEAQ. This CDR3 spans 14 amino acids. Trimming removed 2 bases at V and 7 bases at J, with 14 bases between. The CDR3 bases are TGTGCCAGCAGCTTATCGACCCAGGGTGGGACCCAGTACTTC. The encoded protein is CASSLSTQGGTQYF.

V is TRBV4-3 and J is TRBJ2-3, with D maybe TRBD1 (5 bases). The CDR3 contains 15 residues. V lost 6 bases and J 5 bases, leaving 18 bases between the germline ends. CDR1 and CDR2 from the germline V gene are LGHNA and YSLEER. The CDR3 here is CASRPTALWEDTQYF. Here the CDR3 DNA reads TGCGCCAGCAGACCGACAGCCCTTTGGGAAGATACGCAGTATTTT.

This clonotype was counted at least ten times. The J gene is TRBJ1-4, the V gene TRBV11-2; TRBD1 is a possible D gene (6 bases). The CDR3 runs 16 residues. V was pared by 4 bases and J by 0 bases, with 12 bases between. CDR1 and CDR2 from the germline V gene are SGHAT and FQNNGV. CDR3 bases: TGTGCCAGCAGCTCCTACAGGGAAGCAACTAATGAAAAACTGTTTTTT. It encodes CASSSYREATNEKLFF.

V and J are TRBV7-2 and TRBJ2-1, with 11 bases lining up with TRBD2. The CDR3 totals 12 residues. From germline, CDR1 is SGHTA and CDR2 FQGNSA. The junction had 5 bases not matched to a gene; V was cut back by 5 bases and J by 14 bases. CDR3 sequence: CASSPQTSGEFF. The CDR3, as DNA: TGTGCCAGCAGCCCGCAGACTAGCGGGGAGTTCTTC.

V and J are TRBV29-1 and TRBJ2-4, with 11 bases fitting TRBD2. J was trimmed by 5 bases and V by 4 bases; bases with no gene match: 4. This CDR3 spans 14 amino acids. Germline V CDR1 and CDR2: SQVTM, ANQGSEA. This chain's CDR3 is CSVALAGAENIQYF. CDR3 bases: TGCAGCGTTGCACTAGCGGGGGCGGAAAACATTCAGTACTTC.

CDR3 residues: CASRARDGYSYNEQFF. The CDR3 DNA reads TGTGCCAGCAGGGCCCGGGACGGATACTCCTACAATGAGCAGTTCTTC. V is TRBV27 and J is TRBJ2-1; D may be TRBD1 or TRBD2 (5 bases each). The length of the CDR3 is 16 residues. V was trimmed by 6 bases and J by 0 bases, leaving 15 bases between them. Germline-derived CDR1 and CDR2 are MNHEY and SMNVEV (reference sequence).

This clonotype was seen ten or more times. The V gene is TRBV3-1, the J gene TRBJ2-2, with D hard to call. The CDR3 has 14 residues. The V end was cut by 1 base, the J end by 6 bases, with 9 bases between. Germline values: CDR1 LGHDT, CDR2 YNNKEL (reference sequence). DNA of the CDR3: TGTGCCAGCAGCCAAGCGTTAAGGGCCGGGGAGCTGTTTTTT. Protein product: CASSQALRAGELFF.

In this sample, this clonotype turned up many times. The chain joins TRBV7-2 to TRBJ1-5; D ambiguous. V lost 3 bases and J lost 1, with 10 bases in between. This CDR3 is built from 15 residues. CDR1 and CDR2 from the germline V gene are SGHTA and FQGNSA. In nucleotides, the CDR3 is TGTGCCAGCAGCTTTCTTGAGGACAGCAATCAGCCCCAGCATTTT. Its translation: CASSFLEDSNQPQHF.

The chain is built from TRBV18 and TRBJ1-5, with D possibly TRBD1 on 5 matching bases. V lost 3 bases to trimming and J lost 3 bases, with 12 bases between them. CDR3 length: 15 amino acids. Germline-derived CDR1 and CDR2 are KGHSH and LQKENI. As DNA, the CDR3 is TGTGCCAGCTCACCGGAGCAGGGAATCAATCAGCCCCAGCATTTT. This encodes CASSPEQGINQPQHF. Together with reference TRBV18 and TRBJ1-5, the CDR3 gives the full variable domain: NAGVMQNPRHLVRRRGQEARLRCSPMKGHSHVYWYRQLPEEGLKFMVYLQKENIIDESGMPKERFSAEFPKEGPSILRIQQVVRGDSAAYFCASSPEQGINQPQHFGDGTRLSIL.

This clonotype was seen many times. V is TRBV7-2 and J is TRBJ2-7, with 9 bases that match TRBD1. The CDR3 is 15 amino acids. V shed 4 bases and J 1 base; nucleotides not matched to a gene: 5. From germline, CDR1 is SGHTA and CDR2 FQGNSA. The CDR3 DNA is TGTGCCAGCAGCTCCGGGACAGGGCTATCCTACGAGCAGTACTTC. Protein sequence: CASSSGTGLSYEQYF.

This clonotype came up a few times. V and J are TRBV28 and TRBJ2-3, with 8 bases fitting TRBD2. This CDR3 contains 18 residues. The V segment lost 7 bases and the J segment 2 bases; nucleotides outside the gene matches: 17. Germline loops: CDR1 MDHEN, CDR2 SYDVKM. This CDR3 reads CASKRSGSGLRVTDTQYF. The CDR3, as DNA: TGTGCCAGCAAACGGAGCGGGAGTGGATTGCGGGTCACAGATACGCAGTATTTT.

A few counts support this clonotype. The genes are TRBV7-2 and TRBJ1-2; D is undetermined. Trimming stripped 5 bases from V and 9 bases from J, with 16 bases between. The length of the CDR3 is 13 residues. Looked up from germline, CDR1 is SGHTA and CDR2 is FQGNSA. This chain's CDR3 is CASSPDPLDCYTF. As DNA, the CDR3 is TGTGCCAGCAGCCCAGATCCCTTGGATTGCTACACCTTC. Looking up the rest from reference TRBV7-2 and TRBJ1-2 gives the full variable domain: GAGVSQSPSNKVTEKGKDVELRCDPISGHTALYWYRQSLGQGLEFLIYFQGNSAPDKSGLPSDRFSAERTGGSVSTLTIQRTQQEDSAVYLCASSPDPLDCYTFGSGTRLTVV.

A few counts support this clonotype. In DNA, the CDR3 is TGCGCCAGCAGCCAGGGGGAAACTGAAGCTTTCTTT. Protein: CASSQGETEAFF. The V call is TRBV4-1, the J call TRBJ1-1; possible D gene TRBD1, 5 bases. CDR1 and CDR2 from the germline V gene are MGHRA and YSYEKL. V lost 3 bases to trimming and J lost 5 bases, with 7 bases between them. This CDR3 is 12 amino acids long.

This clonotype was seen at least ten times. This chain joins TRBV28 and TRBJ1-2; tentative D call: TRBD1 (5 bases). The germline V and J ends were trimmed by 7 bases and 8 bases, with 17 bases remaining between them. The germline V gene has CDR1 MDHEN and CDR2 SYDVKM. The CDR3 contains 13 residues. This CDR3 reads CASTKVGGDGYTF. The CDR3 DNA sequence: TGTGCCAGCACCAAGGTGGGAGGGGACGGCTACACCTTC.

This clonotype was counted between two and nine times. The CDR3 loop is CSGVSGTRSYNEQFF. CDR3 sequence (DNA): TGCAGCGGGGTAAGCGGGACCCGCTCCTACAATGAGCAGTTCTTC. This sequence joins TRBV29-1 and TRBJ2-1; 7 bases map to TRBD2. The CDR3 is 15 residues long. Germline CDR1 and CDR2: SQVTM and ANQGSEA. V trimming: 7 bases; J trimming: 0 bases; junction bases outside the gene matches: 9.

This chain joins TRBV20-1 and TRBJ2-7; D is unresolved. The V gene lost 1 base and the J gene lost 8 bases, with 9 bases spanning the gap. CDR3 length: 11 amino acids. Germline CDR1 reads DFQATT; CDR2 reads SNEGSKA (reference sequence). The CDR3: CSARGQQQQYF. The CDR3 DNA reads TGCAGTGCTAGAGGCCAACAGCAGCAGTACTTC.

This chain joins TRBV5-1 and TRBJ1-5; 8 nucleotides match TRBD1. In germline, CDR1 is SGHRS, CDR2 YFSETQ. The J segment lost 5 bases and the V segment lost 0 bases, leaving 4 bases of the junction unmatched. This CDR3 contains 15 residues. The CDR3 nucleotides read TGCGCCAGCAGCTTGGTGGCAGGGGGCGATCAGCCCCAGCATTTT. It translates to CASSLVAGGDQPQHF. Using reference TRBV5-1 and TRBJ1-5 for the parts outside the CDR3, the full variable domain is KAGVTQTPRYLIKTRGQQVTLSCSPISGHRSVSWYQQTPGQGLQFLFEYFSETQRNKGNFPGRFSGRQFSNSRSEMNVSTLELGDSALYLCASSLVAGGDQPQHFGDGTRLSIL.

This clonotype occurred many times. The chain is built from TRBV3-1 and TRBJ1-1, with 9 nucleotides matching TRBD1. V lost 6 bases to trimming and J lost 5 bases; unmatched junction nucleotides: 7. The CDR3 runs to 14 residues. Germline CDR1 and CDR2: LGHDT and YNNKEL (reference sequence). Written as DNA, the CDR3 is TGTGCCAGCAGTACTACAGGGGGCGGTACTGAAGCTTTCTTT. It encodes CASSTTGGGTEAFF.